A single sample is the source of the 14 T cell receptor beta chains below, sequenced in a study of cytomegalovirus exposure and HLA in healthy donors. The PCR made use of 60 Vbeta and 13 Jbeta primers. Here immunoSEQ multiplex PCR was the method, and the copy in TCRdb shows in-frame clones only, minus some. The sample yields 130,000 to 150,000 clones, less than 65% seen once. The sample consisted of PBMCs. The receptors were gathered from a woman under 40 in good health and CMV-seropositive.

This clone showed up just a few times. The chain uses TRBV11-3 and TRBJ2-7; 10 bases agree with TRBD1. The CDR3 length is 16 residues. CDR1 and CDR2 (germline): SGHNT, YENEEA. The V segment lost 5 bases and the J segment 5 bases; nucleotides outside the gene matches: 12. The CDR3 loop is CASSPSTGGLFDEQYF. The CDR3 DNA is TGTGCCAGCAGCCCCTCGACAGGGGGCTTATTTGACGAGCAGTACTTC.

The chain joins TRBV6-1 to TRBJ2-1; the D is unclear. The CDR3 sequence is 11 residues long. V shed 8 bases and J shed 5 bases, with 7 bases lying between them. The V gene's germline CDR1 is MNHNS and CDR2 SASEGT. The CDR3 DNA follows: TGTGCCAGCGATGGGCACAATGAGCAGTTCTTC. It encodes CASDGHNEQFF.

The chain recombines TRBV14 with TRBJ2-7; TRBD2 matches at 10 bases. V was clipped by 4 bases and J by 2 bases; unmatched bases: 8. Germline loops: CDR1 SGHDN, CDR2 FVKESK. The CDR3 runs to 16 residues. Written as DNA, the CDR3 is TGTGCCAGCAGCCTTCTTAGGACTAGCGGCACCTACGAGCAGTACTTC. Translation gives CASSLLRTSGTYEQYF.

In the case of this clone: A read error may produce the germline difference seen at one junction end. Other DNA sequences in the same sample also yield this CDR3. The chain combines TRBV5-1 with TRBJ2-7; 13 bases match TRBD2. Germline CDR1 and CDR2: SGHRS and YFSETQ. The CDR3 length is 16 residues. The CDR3 DNA reads as TGCGCTAGCAGGCCAGAGACTAGCGGGGGGTTCTACGAGCAGTACTTC. Translation gives CASRPETSGGFYEQYF.

V gene TRBV11-1 combines with J gene TRBJ2-7, with 9 bases fitting TRBD1. The CDR3 runs to 16 residues. Per the germline V gene, CDR1 is SGHAT and CDR2 is FQDESV (reference sequence). Trimming took 1 base from V and 3 from J; bases not matched to a gene: 7. The CDR3 nucleotides are TGTGCCAGCAGCTTAGGGTCGCTGGACAGGGGCTACGAGCAGTACTTC. This sequence encodes CASSLGSLDRGYEQYF.

This clone has more than one count but fewer than ten. DNA of the CDR3: TGTGCCAGCGGGGGAGGAAGGGTCTATGGCTACACCTTC. Encoded protein: CASGGGRVYGYTF. V and J are TRBV27 and TRBJ1-2; possibly TRBD1 for D (5 bases). The CDR3 consists of 13 residues. Trimming left V 8 bases short and J 4 bases short, with 14 bases between. Germline lookup yields CDR1 MNHEY and CDR2 SMNVEV (reference sequence).

CDR3 nucleotides: TGTGCCAGCAGCCCTAGGACTAGCGGGAGAGTGGGGGAGCAGTACTTC. It is translated as CASSPRTSGRVGEQYF. The chain uses TRBV13 and TRBJ2-7; 13 bases match TRBD2. CDR3 length: 16 residues. V lost 5 bases and J lost 7; bases outside the gene matches: 11. Germline V gives CDR1 PRHDT, CDR2 FYEKMQ (reference sequence).

The chain combines TRBV15 with TRBJ2-7, with TRBD1 identical over 10 bases. CDR1 is LNHNV and CDR2 is YYDKDF in the germline V gene (reference sequence). The CDR3 extends over 15 amino acids. With V trimmed by 3 bases and J by 3 bases, 5 bases remained unmatched. CDR3 nucleotides: TGTGCCACCAGCAGGCTCCGGACAGGGGGCTACGAGCAGTACTTC. Protein: CATSRLRTGGYEQYF.

The rearrangement uses TRBV2 and TRBJ1-6; no firm D call. Deletions cut 7 bases from V and 5 bases from J, with 18 bases between. The length of the CDR3 is 16 residues. The germline V gene has CDR1 SNHLY and CDR2 FYNNEI. The CDR3 region has the DNA TGTGCCAGCAAACCCCGGGCGGGATCCAATAATTCACCCCTCCACTTT. The encoded protein is CASKPRAGSNNSPLHF.

The chain carries TRBV6-6 and TRBJ2-4, with 8 positions matching TRBD1. The junction had 8 bases not matched to a gene; V was cut back by 6 bases and J by 4 bases. The germline CDR1 and CDR2 sequences are MNHNY and SVGAGI (reference sequence). The CDR3 has 15 residues. As DNA, the CDR3 is TGTGCCAGCAGAATACCGGGACAGGAGAAAAACATTCAGTACTTC. It translates to CASRIPGQEKNIQYF.

This rearrangement joins TRBV29-1 to TRBJ2-1, with D possibly being TRBD1 (8 bases). CDR1 is SQVTM and CDR2 is ANQGSEA in the germline V gene. This CDR3 has 14 residues. The V end was cut by 6 bases, the J end by 0 bases, with 12 bases between. The CDR3 DNA follows: TGCAGCGTACAGGGGGGGAGCTCCTACAATGAGCAGTTCTTC. Residues: CSVQGGSSYNEQFF.

The chain is built from TRBV2 and TRBJ2-1; TRBD2 agrees at 11 bases. The CDR3 has 16 residues. The V segment lost 7 bases and the J segment 6 bases; nucleotides outside the gene matches: 11. In germline, CDR1 is SNHLY, CDR2 FYNNEI. In nucleotides, the CDR3 is TGTGCCAGCAAAGAAGGTCTCGGACTAGCGGGCAATGAGCAGTTCTTC. Protein sequence: CASKEGLGLAGNEQFF.

The V call is TRBV4-2, the J call TRBJ2-1, with 7 nucleotides matching TRBD2. The CDR3 consists of 14 residues. The ends lost 4 bases at V and 9 bases at J; junction bases unmatched: 9. CDR1 LGHNA and CDR2 YNFKEQ come from the germline V gene. Here the CDR3 reads CASSRGLVMGEQFF. The CDR3 coding sequence is TGTGCCAGCAGCCGCGGACTAGTGATGGGTGAGCAGTTCTTC.

The chain recombines TRBV6-1 with TRBJ1-5; D perhaps matches TRBD1 (6 bases). Trimming left V 5 bases short and J 5 bases short, with 16 bases between. Germline CDR1 reads MNHNS; CDR2 reads SASEGT. The CDR3 spans 15 residues. CDR3 loop: CASSRRWTDDQPQHF. The DNA for the CDR3 is TGTGCCAGCAGTAGACGATGGACAGATGATCAGCCCCAGCATTTT.